The 10 T cell receptor beta chains below come from one sample, sequenced in a study of cytomegalovirus exposure and HLA in healthy donors. It was with 60 Vbeta and 13 Jbeta primers that the PCR ran. Assay used: immunoSEQ multiplex PCR; TCRdb lists only in-frame clones, some missing. Found here are 160,000 or so clones, roughly 76% of them singletons; the top ten hold less than 15%. Sequencing used PBMCs. The receptors stem from a woman in her 50s in good health and CMV-seronegative.

On this clone: At one of its ends the junction is not consistent with the germline gene, which may arise from a read error. This chain uses TRBV7-2 with TRBJ1-1; the match to TRBD1 covers 7 bases. The CDR3 consists of 14 residues. The germline gives CDR1 SGHTA, CDR2 FQGNSA. In DNA, the CDR3 is TGTGCCGGCAGCTTAGGACAGGCGAACACTGAAGCTTTCTTT. Translated, it gives CAGSLGQANTEAFF.

V usage is TRBV6-6 and J usage is TRBJ1-6, with 9 bases matching TRBD1. The CDR3 length is 16 residues. CDR1 and CDR2 (germline): MNHNY, SVGAGI (reference sequence). V lost 6 bases to trimming and J lost 10 bases; unmatched junction nucleotides: 13. CDR3 region: CASSRGAGQGGSPLHF. CDR3 DNA: TGTGCCAGCAGCCGAGGCGCGGGACAGGGAGGCTCACCCCTCCACTTT.

The chain recombines TRBV7-9 with TRBJ1-2; 11 positions agree with TRBD1. Per germline, CDR1 SEHNR and CDR2 FQNEAQ (reference sequence). The CDR3 contains 16 residues. J lost 4 bases, V lost 5 bases, and 9 bases had no gene match. CDR3 DNA sequence: TGTGCCAGCAGCCGGACAGGGGGCGAGAGGAGCTATGGCTACACCTTC. It specifies CASSRTGGERSYGYTF.

V gene TRBV7-2 combines with J gene TRBJ1-2; 7 positions agree with TRBD1. The CDR3 totals 13 residues. Germline trimming cut 5 bases from V and 0 bases from J; bases unmatched to any gene: 0. The germline gives CDR1 SGHTA, CDR2 FQGNSA. The CDR3 nucleotides are TGTGCCAGCAGCCAGGGGGCTAACTATGGCTACACCTTC. It encodes CASSQGANYGYTF.

The CDR3 nucleotides are TGTGCCAGCAGCTTAATAGCGGGGGGGCGAGATACGCAGTATTTT. Translation: CASSLIAGGRDTQYF. This rearrangement joins TRBV7-3 to TRBJ2-3; 11 bases are a match to TRBD2. Germline V gene sequence: CDR1 SGHTA, CDR2 FQGTGA. This CDR3 region has 15 residues. V was pared by 1 base and J by 5 bases, with 2 bases of the junction left unmatched.

The rearrangement joins TRBV13 to TRBJ1-6, with 7 bases identical to TRBD1. Per the germline V gene, CDR1 is PRHDT and CDR2 is FYEKMQ (reference sequence). The length of the CDR3 is 14 residues. V lost 0 bases and J lost 7; bases outside the gene matches: 0. The CDR3 coding sequence is TGTGCCAGCAGCTTAGGGACAGGGAATTCACCCCTCCACTTT. This encodes CASSLGTGNSPLHF.

V and J are TRBV28 and TRBJ2-7; 7 nucleotides align to TRBD1. With 6 bases clipped from V and 2 bases from J, the junction kept 4 bases outside the gene matches. Germline V CDR1 and CDR2: MDHEN, SYDVKM. The CDR3 is 13 residues long. The CDR3 DNA is TGTGCCAGCAGCACAGGGGCTCCCTACGAGCAGTACTTC. Translating it yields CASSTGAPYEQYF.

The J gene is TRBJ1-2, the V gene TRBV11-2; TRBD1 matches 7 bases. Trimming took 3 bases from V and 1 from J; bases not matched to a gene: 5. Germline V CDR1 and CDR2: SGHAT, FQNNGV. The CDR3 loop spans 15 amino acids. This CDR3 reads CASSFTGTVNYGYTF. The CDR3 DNA is TGTGCCAGCAGCTTCACCGGGACAGTTAACTATGGCTACACCTTC.

This chain connects TRBV29-1 to TRBJ2-2; TRBD1 matches at 7 bases. Per the germline V gene, CDR1 is SQVTM and CDR2 is ANQGSEA. With 7 bases clipped from V and 4 bases from J, the junction kept 9 bases outside the gene matches. The CDR3 contains 14 residues. The CDR3 coding sequence is TGCAGCGCCGCCGGGACAGTAACCACCGGGGAGCTGTTTTTT. Its translation: CSAAGTVTTGELFF.

The chain couples TRBV9 to TRBJ1-2, with TRBD1 identical over 7 bases. CDR1 SGDLS and CDR2 YYNGEE come from the germline V gene. Trimming took 6 bases from V and 2 from J; bases not matched to a gene: 10. The CDR3 extends over 15 amino acids. CDR3 loop: CASNSRAGGNYGYTF. As DNA, the CDR3 is TGTGCCAGCAACAGCAGGGCAGGGGGAAACTATGGCTACACCTTC.